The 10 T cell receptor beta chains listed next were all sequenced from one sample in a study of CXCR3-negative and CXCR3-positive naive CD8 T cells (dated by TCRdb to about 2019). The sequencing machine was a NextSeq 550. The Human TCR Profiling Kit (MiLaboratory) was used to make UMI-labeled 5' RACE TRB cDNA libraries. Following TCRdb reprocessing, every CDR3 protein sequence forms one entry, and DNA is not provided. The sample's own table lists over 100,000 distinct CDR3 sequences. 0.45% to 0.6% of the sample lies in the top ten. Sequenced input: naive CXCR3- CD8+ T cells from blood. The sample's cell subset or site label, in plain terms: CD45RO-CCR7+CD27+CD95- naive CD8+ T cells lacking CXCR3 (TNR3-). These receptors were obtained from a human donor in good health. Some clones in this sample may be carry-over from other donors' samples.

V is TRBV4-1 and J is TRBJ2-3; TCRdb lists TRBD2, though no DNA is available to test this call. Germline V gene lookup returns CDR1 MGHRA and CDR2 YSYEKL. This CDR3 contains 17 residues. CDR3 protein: CASSQDGGPVRTDTQYF.

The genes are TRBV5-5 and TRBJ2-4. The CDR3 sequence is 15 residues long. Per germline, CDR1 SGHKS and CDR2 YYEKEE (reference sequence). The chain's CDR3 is CATGVWEPAKNIQYF.

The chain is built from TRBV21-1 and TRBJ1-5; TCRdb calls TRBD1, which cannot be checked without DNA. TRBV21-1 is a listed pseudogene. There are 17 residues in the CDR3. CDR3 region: CASSTPGGVSSNQPQHF.

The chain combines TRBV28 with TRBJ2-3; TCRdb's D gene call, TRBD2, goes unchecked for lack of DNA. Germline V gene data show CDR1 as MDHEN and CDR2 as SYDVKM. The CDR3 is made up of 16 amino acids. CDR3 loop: CASSRGGREFPDTQYF.

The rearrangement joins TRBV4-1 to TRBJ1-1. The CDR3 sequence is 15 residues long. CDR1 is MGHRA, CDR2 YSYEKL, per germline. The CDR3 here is CASSLRGPADTEAFF.

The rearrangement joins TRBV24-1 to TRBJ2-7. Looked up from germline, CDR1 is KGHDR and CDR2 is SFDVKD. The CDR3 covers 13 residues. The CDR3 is CATSSTASYEQYF.

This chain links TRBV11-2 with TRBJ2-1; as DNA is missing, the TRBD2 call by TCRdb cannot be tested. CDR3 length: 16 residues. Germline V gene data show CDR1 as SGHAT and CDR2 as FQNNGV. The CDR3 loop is CASSLGGGGTYNEQFF.

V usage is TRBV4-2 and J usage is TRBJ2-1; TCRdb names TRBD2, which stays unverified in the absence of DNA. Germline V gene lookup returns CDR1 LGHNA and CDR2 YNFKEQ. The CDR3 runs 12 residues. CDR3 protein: CASSQRAGEQFF.

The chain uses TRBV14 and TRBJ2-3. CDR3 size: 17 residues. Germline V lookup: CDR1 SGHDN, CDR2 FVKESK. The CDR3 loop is CASSQDFRRGGTDTQYF.

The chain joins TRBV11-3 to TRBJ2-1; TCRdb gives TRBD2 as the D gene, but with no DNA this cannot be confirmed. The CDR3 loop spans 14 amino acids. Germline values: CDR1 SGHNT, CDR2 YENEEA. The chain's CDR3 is CASGDWREGNEQFF. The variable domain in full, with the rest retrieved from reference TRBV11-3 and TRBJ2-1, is EAGVVQSPRYKIIEKKQPVAFWCNPISGHNTLYWYLQNLGQGPELLIRYENEEAVDDSQLPKDRFSAERLKGVDSTLKIQPAELGDSAVYLCASGDWREGNEQFFGPGTRLTVL.